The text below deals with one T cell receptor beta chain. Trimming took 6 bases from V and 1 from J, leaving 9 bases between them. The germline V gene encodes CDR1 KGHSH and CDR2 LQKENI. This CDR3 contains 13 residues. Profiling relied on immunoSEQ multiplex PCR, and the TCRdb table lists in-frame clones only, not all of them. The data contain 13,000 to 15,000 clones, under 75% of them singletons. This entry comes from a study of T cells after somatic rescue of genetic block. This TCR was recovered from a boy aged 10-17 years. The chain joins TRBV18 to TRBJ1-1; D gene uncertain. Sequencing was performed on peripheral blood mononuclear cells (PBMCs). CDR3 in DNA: TGTGCCAGCTCCGAAGGAGGGAACACTGAAGCTTTCTTT. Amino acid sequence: CASSEGGNTEAFF.